The next 5 T cell receptor beta chains were all read from a single sample in a study of a mutant IDH1 vaccine in newly diagnosed glioma. Their antigen targets remain unknown. Some clones are missing from TCRdb's copy, which holds only in-frame ones; the method was immunoSEQ multiplex PCR. The repertoire includes 25,000 to 40,000 clones, around 80% of them detected once, and roughly 12% sits in the top ten. Noted time point: week 35, safety follow-up. Doses consisted of 300 ug of mutant IDH1 20-mer peptide each, paired with topical imiquimod. Sample: PBMCs, taken from a glioma patient whose treatment included an IDH1 peptide vaccine. These receptors were obtained from a woman in her thirties or forties with glioma.

This clone appeared once. This CDR3 reads CASSLESVNYGYTF. Here the CDR3 DNA reads TGCGCCAGCAGCTTGGAATCCGTGAACTATGGCTACACCTTC. The chain carries TRBV5-1 and TRBJ1-2; no reliable D call. Germline CDR1 and CDR2: SGHRS and YFSETQ. The CDR3 is made up of 14 amino acids. The V end was cut by 0 bases, the J end by 2 bases, with 8 bases between.

CDR3 DNA: TGTGCCAGCAGCTTGTCTAGCACAGATACGCAGTATTTT. It encodes CASSLSSTDTQYF. V and J are TRBV9 and TRBJ2-3; D is undetermined. Germline V lookup: CDR1 SGDLS, CDR2 YYNGEE. V was pared by 4 bases and J by 0 bases, with 6 bases between. The CDR3 contains 13 residues.

The V gene is TRBV11-2, the J gene TRBJ2-6; D not resolved. V lost 0 bases to trimming and J lost 0 bases, with 12 bases between them. The CDR3 loop spans 18 amino acids. Germline lookup yields CDR1 SGHAT and CDR2 FQNNGV. The CDR3 sequence is CASSLDKSKLSGANVLTF. Written as DNA, the CDR3 is TGTGCCAGCAGCTTAGATAAAAGTAAGCTCTCTGGGGCCAACGTCCTGACTTTC.

The chain is built from TRBV6-5 and TRBJ2-1, with D perhaps matching TRBD1 (5 bases). The CDR3 runs 14 residues. V lost 8 bases and J lost 1, with 12 bases in between. Germline values: CDR1 MNHEY, CDR2 SVGAGI. CDR3 coding DNA: TGTGCCAGCCGAAGACAGAGATCCTACAATGAGCAGTTCTTC. Translated: CASRRQRSYNEQFF.

V and J are TRBV15 and TRBJ1-2; TRBD1 aligns across 8 bases. The junction had 0 bases not matched to a gene; V was cut back by 1 base and J by 2 bases. The CDR3 sequence is 14 residues long. Per germline, CDR1 LNHNV and CDR2 YYDKDF (reference sequence). The CDR3 sequence is CATSRGTGNYGYTF. CDR3 nucleotide sequence: TGTGCCACCAGCAGAGGGACAGGGAACTATGGCTACACCTTC.